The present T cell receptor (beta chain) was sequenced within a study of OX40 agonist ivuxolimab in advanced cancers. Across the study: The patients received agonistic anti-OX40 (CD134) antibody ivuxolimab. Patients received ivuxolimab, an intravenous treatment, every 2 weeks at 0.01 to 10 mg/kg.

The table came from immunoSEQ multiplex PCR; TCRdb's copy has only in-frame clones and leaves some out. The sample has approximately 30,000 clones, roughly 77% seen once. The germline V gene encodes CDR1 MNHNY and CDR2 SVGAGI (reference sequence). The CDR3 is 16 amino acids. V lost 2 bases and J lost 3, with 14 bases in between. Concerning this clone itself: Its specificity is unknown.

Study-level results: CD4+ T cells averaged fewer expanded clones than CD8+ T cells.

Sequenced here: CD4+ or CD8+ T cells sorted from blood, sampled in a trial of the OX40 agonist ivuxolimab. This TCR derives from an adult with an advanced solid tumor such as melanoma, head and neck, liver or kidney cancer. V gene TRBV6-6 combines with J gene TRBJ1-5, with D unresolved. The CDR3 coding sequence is TGTGCCAGCAGTTACCCGACCTCCCAGCTCAATCAGCCCCAGCATTTT. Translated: CASSYPTSQLNQPQHF.